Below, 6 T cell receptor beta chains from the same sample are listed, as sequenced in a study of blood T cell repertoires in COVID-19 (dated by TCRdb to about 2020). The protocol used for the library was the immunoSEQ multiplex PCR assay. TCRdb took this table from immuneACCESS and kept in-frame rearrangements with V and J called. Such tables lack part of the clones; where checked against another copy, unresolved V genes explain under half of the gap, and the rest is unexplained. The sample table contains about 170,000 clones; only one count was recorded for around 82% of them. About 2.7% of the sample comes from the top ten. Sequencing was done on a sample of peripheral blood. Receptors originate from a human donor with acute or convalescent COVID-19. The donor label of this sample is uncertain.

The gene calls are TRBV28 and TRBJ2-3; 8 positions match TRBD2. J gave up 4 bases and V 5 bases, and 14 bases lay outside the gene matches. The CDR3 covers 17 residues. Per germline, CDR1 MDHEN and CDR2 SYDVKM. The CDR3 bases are TGTGCCAGCAGTCCCCCCAAAGCGGGAGTAAGGGCAGATACGCAGTATTTT. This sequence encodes CASSPPKAGVRADTQYF.

CDR3 DNA: TGTGCCAGCAGTTCAGCCGGAGGTAATGAGCAGTTCTTC. This sequence encodes CASSSAGGNEQFF. The chain is built from TRBV6-6 and TRBJ2-1, with D possibly TRBD2 on 5 matching bases. The CDR3 runs to 13 residues. V was pared by 4 bases and J by 7 bases, with 11 bases between. Germline V gene lookup returns CDR1 MNHNY and CDR2 SVGAGI (reference sequence).

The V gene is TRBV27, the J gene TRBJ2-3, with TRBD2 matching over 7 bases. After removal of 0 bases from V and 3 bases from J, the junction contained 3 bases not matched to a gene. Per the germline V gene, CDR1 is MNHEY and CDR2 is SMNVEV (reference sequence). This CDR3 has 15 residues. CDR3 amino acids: CASSLSGGRTDTQYF. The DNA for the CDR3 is TGTGCCAGCAGTTTATCCGGGGGGAGGACAGATACGCAGTATTTT.

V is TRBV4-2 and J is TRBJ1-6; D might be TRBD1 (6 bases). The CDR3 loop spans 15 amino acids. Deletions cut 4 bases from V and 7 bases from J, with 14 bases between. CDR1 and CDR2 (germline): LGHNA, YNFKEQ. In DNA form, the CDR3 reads TGTGCCAGCAGCCGAAACAGGGAGGGCAATTCACCCCTCCACTTT. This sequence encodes CASSRNREGNSPLHF.

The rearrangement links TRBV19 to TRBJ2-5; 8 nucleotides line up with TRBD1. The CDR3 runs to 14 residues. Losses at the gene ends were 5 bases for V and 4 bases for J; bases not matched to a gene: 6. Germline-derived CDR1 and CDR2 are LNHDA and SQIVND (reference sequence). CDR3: CASSVGQEIETQYF. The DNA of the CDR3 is TGTGCCAGTAGTGTGGGACAGGAAATAGAGACCCAGTACTTC.

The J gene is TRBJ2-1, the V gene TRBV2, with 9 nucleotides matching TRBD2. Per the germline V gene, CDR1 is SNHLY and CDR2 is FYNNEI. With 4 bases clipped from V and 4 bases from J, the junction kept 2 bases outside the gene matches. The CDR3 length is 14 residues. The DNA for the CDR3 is TGTGCCAGCAGTGCCGCGGGGGGGTACAATGAGCAGTTCTTC. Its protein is CASSAAGGYNEQFF.